This T cell receptor beta chain derives from a study of OX40 agonist ivuxolimab in advanced cancers. Looking at the study overall: Of mixed ages from roughly 23 to 85 and averaging about 60 years, the group was roughly 83% male.

A note on this clone: Its antigen is still unknown.

Data came from immunoSEQ multiplex PCR; TCRdb stores just in-frame clones and leaves some out. The sample comprises about 37,000 clones, approximately 86% of which are singletons, and 2.4% rests with the top ten. Study-wide results and limits: Clonal expansion from baseline to week 6 occurred in both CD4+ and CD8+ T cells. A proportion of nonresponders additionally exhibited low normalized T-cell clonal expansion. More expanded clones were seen, on average, in CD8+ T cells than in CD4+.

The origin of this receptor is an adult with an advanced solid tumor such as melanoma, head and neck, liver or kidney cancer. This material consisted of CD4+ or CD8+ T cells sorted from blood, taken in a trial of the OX40 agonist ivuxolimab.

CDR3 sequence reads: CASSLEEGATEAFF. CDR3 sequence (DNA): TGCGCCAGCAGCTTGGAGGAAGGGGCCACTGAAGCTTTCTTT. The rearrangement links TRBV5-1 to TRBJ1-1, with D perhaps TRBD1 (5 bases). V was trimmed by 0 bases and J by 4 bases, leaving 10 bases between them. CDR1 is SGHRS and CDR2 is YFSETQ in the germline V gene. CDR3 size: 14 residues. Looking up the rest from reference TRBV5-1 and TRBJ1-1 gives the full variable domain: KAGVTQTPRYLIKTRGQQVTLSCSPISGHRSVSWYQQTPGQGLQFLFEYFSETQRNKGNFPGRFSGRQFSNSRSEMNVSTLELGDSALYLCASSLEEGATEAFFGQGTRLTVV.